The TCR beta chain described here comes from a study of T cells after yellow fever vaccination. The sample holds a few counts of this clonotype. The CDR3 covers 15 residues. The V end was cut by 7 bases, the J end by 2 bases, with 15 bases between. TCRdb re-called the 5' RACE reads with MiXCR, one entry per CDR3 protein. The data hold a few hundred thousand distinct CDR3 sequences, with approximately 4% observed a single time. The sequence derives from a man younger than 30 who received the YFV17D yellow fever vaccine. The sample consisted of PBMCs, taken 15 days after the yellow fever booster vaccination. The chain carries TRBV12-3 or TRBV12-4 and TRBJ2-1; D is possibly TRBD2 (6 bases). CDR3 coding DNA: TGTGCCAGCACCTTTGGGGGGAGGACCTACAATGAGCAGTTCTTC. This gives the protein CASTFGGRTYNEQFF.